One and the same sample provided the 32 T cell receptor beta chains below, sequenced in a study of CD8 T cells in Susac syndrome. RNA amounts of about 0.5 to 1 ug underwent reverse transcription with random hexamers. MiXCR was run by TCRdb on the immunoSEQ multiplex PCR reads, yielding one entry per CDR3 protein. The sample lists around 200,000 distinct CDR3 sequences; 95% were seen once. Specimen: CD4+ T cells from PBMCs. All receptors come from a human donor in good health.

The rearrangement uses TRBV15 and TRBJ2-5; 7 bases are shared with TRBD1. With V trimmed by 0 bases and J by 5 bases, 3 bases remained unmatched. CDR1 is LNHNV, CDR2 YYDKDF, per germline (reference sequence). The CDR3 is 14 residues long. DNA for the CDR3: TGTGCCACCAGCAGAGATTTAGGGGGCGAGACCCAGTACTTC. Protein: CATSRDLGGETQYF.

The chain is built from TRBV29-1 and TRBJ2-6; unclear D gene. Deletions cut 7 bases from V and 0 bases from J, with 7 bases between. Germline CDR1 is SQVTM and CDR2 is ANQGSEA. CDR3 length equals 13 residues. The CDR3 DNA reads as TGCAGCGGCATGAGCTCTGGGGCCAACGTCCTGACTTTC. Its translation: CSGMSSGANVLTF.

The rearrangement uses TRBV29-1 and TRBJ2-3; 7 bases map to TRBD2. V was clipped by 4 bases and J by 0 bases; unmatched bases: 4. The CDR3 is 14 residues long. Germline V CDR1 and CDR2: SQVTM, ANQGSEA. CDR3 in amino acids: CSVVVGGSTDTQYF. As DNA, the CDR3 is TGCAGCGTTGTCGTGGGGGGGAGCACAGATACGCAGTATTTT.

This sequence joins TRBV4-1 and TRBJ2-5, with 8 bases matching TRBD1. This CDR3 has 16 amino acids. Germline assignment: CDR1 MGHRA and CDR2 YSYEKL. V lost 6 bases and J lost 5; bases outside the gene matches: 14. The CDR3 region is CASSLLWQGARETQYF. Written as DNA, the CDR3 is TGCGCCAGCAGTCTCCTATGGCAGGGGGCGAGGGAGACCCAGTACTTC.

The rearrangement links TRBV4-3 to TRBJ1-5; D is ambiguous. Germline CDR1 and CDR2: LGHNA and YSLEER. V lost 1 base and J 6 bases, leaving 7 bases between the germline ends. The CDR3 sequence is 13 residues long. CDR3 region: CASSQGSFQPQHF. For the CDR3, the DNA is TGCGCCAGCAGCCAAGGAAGTTTTCAGCCCCAGCATTTT.

This chain links TRBV20-1 with TRBJ2-7; maybe TRBD1 (7 bases). The ends were cut back, 3 bases at V and 0 bases at J, with 9 bases in the middle. There are 13 residues in the CDR3. Germline CDR1 and CDR2: DFQATT and SNEGSKA (reference sequence). The CDR3 reads CSARRDSSYEQYF. In DNA form, the CDR3 reads TGCAGTGCTAGGCGGGACAGCTCCTACGAGCAGTACTTC.

The CDR3 bases are TGTGCCACCAGCAGGGGCGGGAACTATGGCTACACCTTC. Translation gives CATSRGGNYGYTF. The chain combines TRBV15 with TRBJ1-2; D uncertain. CDR1 is LNHNV and CDR2 is YYDKDF in the germline V gene (reference sequence). CDR3 length equals 13 residues. V was pared by 3 bases and J by 2 bases, with 7 bases between.

The chain is built from TRBV28 and TRBJ2-1; TRBD2 agrees at 7 bases. The CDR3 consists of 16 residues. Germline loops: CDR1 MDHEN, CDR2 SYDVKM. Trimming took 1 base from V and 2 from J; bases not matched to a gene: 5. CDR3 amino acids: CASSLSPGLPYNEQFF. CDR3 bases: TGTGCCAGCAGTTTATCGCCGGGACTACCCTACAATGAGCAGTTCTTC.

CDR3 sequence: CSAWGLGDQETQYF. The CDR3 bases are TGCAGTGCTTGGGGACTGGGTGACCAAGAGACCCAGTACTTC. The gene calls are TRBV20-1 and TRBJ2-5; D may be TRBD2 (6 bases). Germline lookup yields CDR1 DFQATT and CDR2 SNEGSKA (reference sequence). V shed 5 bases and J shed 0 bases, with 13 bases lying between them. There are 14 residues in the CDR3.

This clonotype has a single count. The rearrangement uses TRBV9 and TRBJ1-1, with TRBD1 identical over 9 bases. The V segment lost 4 bases and the J segment 2 bases; nucleotides outside the gene matches: 9. CDR3 size: 16 residues. CDR1 is SGDLS and CDR2 is YYNGEE in the germline V gene. In DNA, the CDR3 is TGTGCCAGCAGCCCGCCTGGGACAGGGAAAAACACTGAAGCTTTCTTT. As protein: CASSPPGTGKNTEAFF.

This chain uses TRBV29-1 with TRBJ2-2; D is tentatively TRBD1 or TRBD2 (5 bases each). The CDR3 extends over 14 amino acids. Germline CDR1 reads SQVTM; CDR2 reads ANQGSEA. Trimming removed 4 bases from V and 4 bases from J, with 13 bases in between. CDR3 coding DNA: TGCAGCGTTGTGAGGGGCGCGGGCACCGGGGAGCTGTTTTTT. This codes for CSVVRGAGTGELFF.

The chain carries TRBV7-2 and TRBJ2-2, with D perhaps matching TRBD2 (6 bases). V was pared by 4 bases and J by 6 bases, with 15 bases between. This CDR3 has 15 amino acids. Per germline, CDR1 SGHTA and CDR2 FQGNSA. CDR3 loop: CASSSERAAAGELFF. For the CDR3, the DNA is TGTGCCAGCAGCTCGGAGCGGGCCGCCGCCGGGGAGCTGTTTTTT.

The chain is built from TRBV29-1 and TRBJ1-1, with D possibly matching TRBD1 (5 bases). With 4 bases removed from V and 2 bases from J, the gap between germline ends came to 8 bases. The CDR3 has 12 residues. CDR1 SQVTM and CDR2 ANQGSEA come from the germline V gene. The CDR3 loop reads CSVVDRNTEAFF. The CDR3 nucleotides are TGCAGCGTTGTCGACAGAAACACTGAAGCTTTCTTT.

The genes are TRBV12-3 or TRBV12-4 and TRBJ1-2, with D hard to call. The CDR3 runs 16 residues. The V end was cut by 8 bases, the J end by 2 bases, with 21 bases between. The DNA of the CDR3 is TGTGCCAGCGCTCCCTCTATGGGCGGAGGAAACTATGGCTACACCTTC. The encoded protein is CASAPSMGGGNYGYTF.

The CDR3 nucleotides read TGTGCCAGTCAGGTGGGTCAGCGCTACGAGCAGTACTTC. Protein: CASQVGQRYEQYF. This chain links TRBV6-2 or TRBV6-3 with TRBJ2-7; unclear D gene. V lost 9 bases to trimming and J lost 3 bases, with 15 bases between them. The CDR3 runs 13 residues. Germline-derived CDR1 and CDR2 are MNHEY and SVGEGT.

This sequence joins TRBV2 and TRBJ2-3; 8 positions agree with TRBD1. The J segment lost 11 bases and the V segment lost 4 bases, leaving 11 bases of the junction unmatched. Germline loops: CDR1 SNHLY, CDR2 FYNNEI. This CDR3 region has 14 residues. The CDR3 loop reads CASSGAGGQLGQYF. CDR3 in DNA: TGTGCCAGCAGTGGGGCAGGGGGCCAATTAGGGCAGTATTTT.

The rearrangement uses TRBV7-7 and TRBJ2-3; 8 bases are a match to TRBD2. Germline V lookup: CDR1 SSHAT, CDR2 FNYEAQ (reference sequence). The CDR3 covers 15 residues. Trimming at V came to 6 bases and at J to 3 bases, leaving 8 bases not matched to a gene. This CDR3 reads CASSSGGAGTDTQYF. In nucleotides, the CDR3 is TGTGCCAGCAGTTCCGGGGGGGCCGGAACAGATACGCAGTATTTT. The full variable domain, rest sourced from reference TRBV7-7 and TRBJ2-3, is GAGVSQSPRYKVTKRGQDVTLRCDPISSHATLYWYQQALGQGPEFLTYFNYEAQPDKSGLPSDRFSAERPEGSISTLTIQRTEQRDSAMYRCASSSGGAGTDTQYFGPGTRLTVL.

This clonotype occurred once. V is TRBV29-1 and J is TRBJ1-2; D not resolved. With 4 bases removed from V and 8 bases from J, the gap between germline ends came to 14 bases. This CDR3 is built from 12 residues. CDR1 and CDR2 (germline): SQVTM, ANQGSEA. As DNA, the CDR3 is TGCAGCGTTGCTCAGTTAAACCTCGGCTACACCTTC. It codes for CSVAQLNLGYTF.

This CDR3 reads CASSFASLGTQYF. Here the CDR3 DNA reads TGTGCCAGCAGTTTTGCCAGCCTTGGGACCCAGTACTTC. The chain couples TRBV12-3 or TRBV12-4 to TRBJ2-5, with D unclear. V gave up 3 bases and J gave up 7 bases, with 12 bases separating them. The CDR3 extends over 13 amino acids.

The chain couples TRBV6-5 to TRBJ1-5, with D possibly being TRBD1 (6 bases). Germline V gene data show CDR1 as MNHEY and CDR2 as SVGAGI. With 5 bases removed from V and 6 bases from J, the gap between germline ends came to 11 bases. CDR3 length: 13 amino acids. CDR3 sequence reads: CASSTGWAQPQHF. The CDR3 DNA follows: TGTGCCAGCAGTACAGGGTGGGCTCAGCCCCAGCATTTT.

This clonotype was detected only once. The V call is TRBV30, the J call TRBJ2-1, with D perhaps TRBD1 (6 bases). The CDR3 has 16 amino acids. Trimming took off 8 bases at V and 7 bases at J, with 27 bases between the two ends. Germline lookup yields CDR1 GTSNPN and CDR2 SVGIG (reference sequence). CDR3 sequence: CASQMWGQGMRNEQFF. The CDR3, as DNA: TGTGCCAGCCAAATGTGGGGGCAGGGGATGCGAAATGAGCAGTTCTTC.

Regarding this clonotype: The germline gene is not matched at one end of the junction; a read error may be the cause. The rearrangement uses TRBV29-1 and TRBJ1-4; D is unclear. The germline CDR1 and CDR2 sequences are SQVTM and ANQGSEA. CDR3 length: 13 residues. Written as DNA, the CDR3 is TGCAGCGCTGAAGCGGAAGGTCTTGAAAAACTGTTTTTT. This codes for CSAEAEGLEKLFF. Combining the CDR3 with reference TRBV29-1 and TRBJ1-4 gives the whole variable domain SAVISQKPSRDICQRGTSLTIQCQVDSQVTMMFWYRQQPGQSLTLIATANQGSEATYESGFVIDKFPISRPNLTFSTLTVSNMSPEDSSIYLCSAEAEGLEKLFFGSGTQLSVL.

The gene calls are TRBV3-1 and TRBJ2-1, with a possible D match to TRBD2 (6 bases). V was pared by 3 bases and J by 13 bases, with 13 bases between. The CDR3 contains 12 residues. Per germline, CDR1 LGHDT and CDR2 YNNKEL (reference sequence). CDR3 sequence (DNA): TGTGCCAGCAGCCAGGCTTGGACTATCCAGTTCTTC. This encodes CASSQAWTIQFF.

The chain joins TRBV15 to TRBJ1-1; D not certain. This CDR3 region has 14 residues. V dropped 0 bases and J dropped 0 bases, with 5 bases sitting between them. Germline assignment: CDR1 LNHNV and CDR2 YYDKDF (reference sequence). This CDR3 reads CATSRDTLNTEAFF. CDR3 DNA sequence: TGTGCCACCAGCAGAGATACCTTGAACACTGAAGCTTTCTTT.

This clonotype was recorded only once. V usage is TRBV3-1 and J usage is TRBJ2-7; D ambiguous. V lost 1 base and J 0 bases, leaving 7 bases between the germline ends. Per the germline V gene, CDR1 is LGHDT and CDR2 is YNNKEL (reference sequence). The CDR3 is made up of 14 amino acids. The CDR3, as DNA: TGTGCCAGCAGCCAAGTCGGGTACTCCTACGAGCAGTACTTC. The encoded protein is CASSQVGYSYEQYF.

V is TRBV27 and J is TRBJ2-3; 11 nucleotides match TRBD1. This CDR3 comprises 15 residues. Losses at the gene ends were 4 bases for V and 3 bases for J; bases not matched to a gene: 3. CDR1 and CDR2 (germline): MNHEY, SMNVEV (reference sequence). The CDR3 is CASSSGTGGTDTQYF. DNA of the CDR3: TGTGCCAGCAGTTCCGGGACAGGGGGTACAGATACGCAGTATTTT.

V is TRBV25-1 and J is TRBJ2-7, with D perhaps matching TRBD1 or TRBD2 (6 bases each). The CDR3 is made up of 14 amino acids. The germline CDR1 and CDR2 sequences are MGHDK and SYGVNS. Trimming took 1 base from V and 7 from J, leaving 14 bases between them. CDR3 DNA: TGTGCCAGCAGTGAATGGGGCAGGGGAGGAGAGCAGTACTTC. Its protein is CASSEWGRGGEQYF.

The V and J genes are TRBV24-1 and TRBJ2-3; D is possibly TRBD1 or TRBD2 (5 bases each). The CDR3 contains 13 residues. Trimming took 9 bases from V and 2 from J, leaving 11 bases between them. Germline V CDR1 and CDR2: KGHDR, SFDVKD. The CDR3 reads CATGRGDTDTQYF. The DNA for the CDR3 is TGTGCCACCGGTCGAGGGGACACAGATACGCAGTATTTT.

The genes are TRBV12-3 or TRBV12-4 and TRBJ1-5, with D unclear. The V end lost 1 base, the J end lost 7 bases, and 5 bases lay between the germline ends. CDR3 length: 12 residues. The CDR3 loop reads CASSLDEQPQHF. The DNA for the CDR3 is TGTGCCAGCAGTTTAGATGAGCAGCCCCAGCATTTT.

A remark on this clonotype: At one end the junction does not follow the germline gene, possibly because of a read error. This chain connects TRBV7-7 to TRBJ2-3; 12 nucleotides match TRBD2. Germline assignment: CDR1 SSHAT and CDR2 FNYEAQ (reference sequence). This CDR3 has 16 amino acids. CDR3 coding DNA: TGTGCTAGCAGCTCTGATCTAGCGGGAGGGACAGATACGCAGTATTTT. Its protein is CASSSDLAGGTDTQYF.

V gene TRBV6-2 or TRBV6-3 combines with J gene TRBJ1-5; D may be TRBD1 (6 bases). CDR3 length: 13 amino acids. The V gene lost 10 bases and the J gene lost 5 bases, with 15 bases spanning the gap. Germline V gives CDR1 MNHEY, CDR2 SVGEGT. CDR3 nucleotide sequence: TGTGCCACCTCGGACAGACCCGATCAGCCCCAGCATTTT. This encodes CATSDRPDQPQHF.

V and J are TRBV7-9 and TRBJ2-4, with 10 nucleotides matching TRBD2. This CDR3 spans 14 amino acids. Germline loops: CDR1 SEHNR, CDR2 FQNEAQ (reference sequence). J gave up 7 bases and V 4 bases, and 4 bases lay outside the gene matches. The CDR3 DNA sequence: TGTGCCAGCAGCTCTTCTAGCGGGAGTAACATTCAGTACTTC. Amino acid sequence: CASSSSSGSNIQYF. Full variable domain (rest looked up from reference TRBV7-9 and TRBJ2-4): DTGVSQNPRHKITKRGQNVTFRCDPISEHNRLYWYRQTLGQGPEFLTYFQNEAQLEKSRLLSDRFSAERPKGSFSTLEIQRTEQGDSAMYLCASSSSSGSNIQYFGAGTRLSVL.